This entry lists 5 T cell receptor beta chains sequenced from one sample in a study of cytomegalovirus exposure and HLA in healthy donors (TCRdb year 2017). Receptor libraries were prepared by the immunoSEQ multiplex PCR assay. The multiplex PCR relied on a mix of 60 forward primers for TCR Vbeta segments and 13 reverse primers for TCR Jbeta segments. Here the immuneACCESS table is served through TCRdb, limited to in-frame sequences with V and J called. Missing clones are a known gap in these copies; in checked studies unresolved V genes cover under half, and the rest lacks a known reason. This sample has about 240,000 clones in its table, and 78% of those were observed once. The ten largest clones take up approximately 0.47% of the sample. Sequencing was performed on PBMCs. Receptors were obtained from a boy aged 5-17 years in good health and CMV-seronegative.

The rearrangement uses TRBV28 and TRBJ1-4; unclear D gene. The CDR3 loop spans 16 amino acids. Trimming pared 2 bases from V and 10 bases from J, leaving 20 bases between. The germline CDR1 and CDR2 sequences are MDHEN and SYDVKM. For the CDR3, the DNA is TGTGCCAGCAGTTTAAGAAGGGAGTGGGTGGTTGGAAAACTGTTTTTT. Amino acids: CASSLRREWVVGKLFF.

This clone has just one count. The chain carries TRBV9 and TRBJ2-3, with D perhaps TRBD2 (7 bases). The CDR3 has 18 amino acids. The V gene lost 0 bases and the J gene lost 1 base, with 18 bases spanning the gap. Germline V gives CDR1 SGDLS, CDR2 YYNGEE. In DNA, the CDR3 is TGTGCCAGCAGCGTAGCAGCGAGGGGGGGAGCTGGCACAGATACGCAGTATTTT. This encodes CASSVAARGGAGTDTQYF. The variable domain in full, with the rest retrieved from reference TRBV9 and TRBJ2-3, is DSGVTQTPKHLITATGQRVTLRCSPRSGDLSVYWYQQSLDQGLQFLIQYYNGEERAKGNILERFSAQQFPDLHSELNLSSLELGDSALYFCASSVAARGGAGTDTQYFGPGTRLTVL.

The chain joins TRBV11-2 to TRBJ2-2; no definite D call. Germline V gives CDR1 SGHAT, CDR2 FQNNGV. V was pared by 4 bases and J by 0 bases, with 15 bases between. This CDR3 has 17 residues. The CDR3 reads CASSSPSRYTNTGELFF. The CDR3 nucleotides are TGTGCCAGCAGCTCTCCTTCCCGATACACGAACACCGGGGAGCTGTTTTTT.

This clone was recorded only once. CDR3 protein: CASSQDTVRSSGNSYEQYF. CDR3 nucleotides: TGTGCCAGCAGCCAAGACACAGTTAGATCTAGCGGCAACTCCTACGAGCAGTACTTC. The J gene is TRBJ2-7, the V gene TRBV14; the match to TRBD2 covers 7 bases. CDR1 SGHDN and CDR2 FVKESK come from the germline V gene. J was trimmed by 0 bases and V by 0 bases; bases with no gene match: 14. The CDR3 has 19 residues.

The chain couples TRBV12-5 to TRBJ2-3; D unclear. The CDR3 loop spans 12 amino acids. Germline V CDR1 and CDR2: LGHNT, FRNRAP. V was clipped by 6 bases and J by 10 bases, with 14 bases between them. The DNA of the CDR3 is TGTGCTAGTGGCACATCAGTTGTATCGCAGTATTTT. Protein: CASGTSVVSQYF.